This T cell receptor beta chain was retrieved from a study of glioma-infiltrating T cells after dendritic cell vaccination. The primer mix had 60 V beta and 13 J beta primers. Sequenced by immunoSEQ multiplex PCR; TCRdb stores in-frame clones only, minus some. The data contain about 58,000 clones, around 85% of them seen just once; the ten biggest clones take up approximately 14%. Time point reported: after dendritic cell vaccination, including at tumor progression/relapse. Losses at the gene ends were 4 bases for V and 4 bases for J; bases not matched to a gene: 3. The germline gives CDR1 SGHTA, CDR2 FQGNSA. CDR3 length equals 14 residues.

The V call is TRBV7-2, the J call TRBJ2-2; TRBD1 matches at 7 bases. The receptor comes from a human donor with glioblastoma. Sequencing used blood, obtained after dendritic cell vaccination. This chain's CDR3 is CASSSRQGTGELFF. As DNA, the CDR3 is TGTGCCAGCAGCTCTAGACAGGGCACCGGGGAGCTGTTTTTT.